These 5 T cell receptor beta chains came from one sample sequenced in a study of T cell repertoires in cytomegalovirus infection. In TCRdb, the reads were re-called with MiXCR into one record per CDR3 protein. The sample holds 200,000 to 300,000 distinct CDR3 sequences, 12% seen once. The source material was PBMCs. These TCRs come from a human donor in good health (CMV status not recorded). Some clones in this sample may be carry-over from other donors' samples.

This clonotype was counted many times. The chain couples TRBV12-3 or TRBV12-4 to TRBJ1-4, with no clear D. The CDR3 has 14 amino acids. Trimming took 5 bases from V and 0 from J, leaving 7 bases between them. DNA for the CDR3: TGTGCCAGCAGTACACTTGCAACTAATGAAAAACTGTTTTTT. It translates to CASSTLATNEKLFF.

The chain combines TRBV7-3 with TRBJ2-7; 10 bases align to TRBD1. This CDR3 region has 16 residues. Trimming at V came to 2 bases and at J to 2 bases, leaving 6 bases not matched to a gene. Germline CDR1 is SGHTA and CDR2 is FQGTGA. CDR3 protein: CASSLPSDRGTYEQYF. The CDR3 region has the DNA TGTGCCAGCAGCTTACCCTCGGACAGGGGGACCTACGAGCAGTACTTC.

V is TRBV28 and J is TRBJ1-1, with TRBD1 as a possible D gene (6 bases). This CDR3 comprises 13 residues. Germline V gene data show CDR1 as MDHEN and CDR2 as SYDVKM. V was cut by 10 bases and J by 1 base, with 13 bases left in between. The CDR3 coding sequence is TGTGCCACCCAGGGGCGCCGGAACACTGAAGCTTTCTTT. Translated: CATQGRRNTEAFF. Together with reference TRBV28 and TRBJ1-1, the CDR3 gives the full variable domain: DVKVTQSSRYLVKRTGEKVFLECVQDMDHENMFWYRQDPGLGLRLIYFSYDVKMKEKGDIPEGYSVSREKKERFSLILESASTNQTSMYLCATQGRRNTEAFFGQGTRLTVV.

This clonotype occurred once. The rearrangement links TRBV20-1 to TRBJ1-1, with TRBD1 as a possible D gene (6 bases). Germline loops: CDR1 DFQATT, CDR2 SNEGSKA (reference sequence). The CDR3 is made up of 13 amino acids. Trimming stripped 5 bases from V and 2 bases from J, with 12 bases between. The CDR3 DNA sequence: TGCAGTGCTCCATACAGGGTTAACACTGAAGCTTTCTTT. Amino acid sequence: CSAPYRVNTEAFF.

This clonotype was observed many times. This sequence joins TRBV7-9 and TRBJ2-7; no firm D call. From germline, CDR1 is SEHNR and CDR2 FQNEAQ (reference sequence). The CDR3 extends over 14 amino acids. The V and J ends lost 2 bases and 2 bases respectively, with 10 bases between them. The CDR3 loop is CASSLPNDPYEQYF. For the CDR3, the DNA is TGTGCCAGCAGCTTACCCAACGACCCCTACGAGCAGTACTTC.